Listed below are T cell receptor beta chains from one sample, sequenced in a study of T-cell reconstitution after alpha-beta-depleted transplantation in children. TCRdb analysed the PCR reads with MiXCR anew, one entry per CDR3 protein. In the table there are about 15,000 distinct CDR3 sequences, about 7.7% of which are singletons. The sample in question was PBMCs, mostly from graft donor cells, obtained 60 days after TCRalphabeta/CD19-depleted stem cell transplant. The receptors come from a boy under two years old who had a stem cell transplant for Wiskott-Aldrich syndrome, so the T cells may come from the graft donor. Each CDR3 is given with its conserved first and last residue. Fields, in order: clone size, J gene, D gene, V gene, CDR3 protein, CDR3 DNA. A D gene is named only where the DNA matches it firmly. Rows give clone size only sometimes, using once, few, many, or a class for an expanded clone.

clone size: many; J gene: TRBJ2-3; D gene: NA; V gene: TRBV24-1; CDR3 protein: CATSFTDTQYF; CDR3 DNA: TGTGCCACCAGCTTCACAGATACGCAGTATTTT
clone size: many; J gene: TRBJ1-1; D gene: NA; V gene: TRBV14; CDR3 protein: CASSPQIGGAEAFF; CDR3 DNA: TGTGCCAGCAGCCCCCAGATTGGGGGGGCTGAAGCTTTCTTT
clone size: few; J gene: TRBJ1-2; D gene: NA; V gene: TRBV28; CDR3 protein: CASSLVGRGYGYTF; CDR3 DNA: TGTGCCAGCAGTTTAGTGGGGCGCGGATATGGCTACACCTTC
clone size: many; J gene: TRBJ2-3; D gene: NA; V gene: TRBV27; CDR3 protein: CASSQYTDTQYF; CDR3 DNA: TGTGCCAGCAGCCAATACACAGATACGCAGTATTTT
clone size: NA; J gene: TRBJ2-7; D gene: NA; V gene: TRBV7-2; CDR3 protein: CASSPSPARASEQYF; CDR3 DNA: TGTGCCAGCAGCCCCTCCCCCGCCCGGGCCAGCGAGCAGTACTTC
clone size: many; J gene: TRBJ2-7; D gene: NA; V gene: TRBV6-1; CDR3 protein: CASSSRLRGGPLSYEQYF; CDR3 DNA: TGTGCCAGCAGCTCCCGTTTACGTGGCGGACCTCTCTCCTACGAGCAGTACTTC
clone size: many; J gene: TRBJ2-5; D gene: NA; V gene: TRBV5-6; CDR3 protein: CASSLWVQETQYF; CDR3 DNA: TGTGCCAGCAGCCTATGGGTCCAAGAGACCCAGTACTTC
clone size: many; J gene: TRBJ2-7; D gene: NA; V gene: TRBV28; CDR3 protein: CASGLTMYSYEQYF; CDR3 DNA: TGTGCCAGCGGTCTAACAATGTACTCCTACGAGCAGTACTTC
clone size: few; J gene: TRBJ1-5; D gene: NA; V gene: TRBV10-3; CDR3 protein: CAISRGDQPQHF; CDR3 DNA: TGTGCCATCAGTAGAGGTGATCAGCCCCAGCATTTT
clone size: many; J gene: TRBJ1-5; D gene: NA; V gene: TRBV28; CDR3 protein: CASSKEDRPQHF; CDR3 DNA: TGTGCCAGCAGTAAAGAAGATCGGCCCCAGCATTTT
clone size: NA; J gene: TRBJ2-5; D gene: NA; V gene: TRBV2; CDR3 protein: CASSEDRETQYF; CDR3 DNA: TGTGCCAGCAGTGAAGACAGGGAGACCCAGTACTTC
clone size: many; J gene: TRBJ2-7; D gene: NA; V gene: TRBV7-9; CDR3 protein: CASSPPPGRETYEQYF; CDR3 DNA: TGTGCCAGCAGCCCCCCACCGGGACGGGAAACCTACGAGCAGTACTTC
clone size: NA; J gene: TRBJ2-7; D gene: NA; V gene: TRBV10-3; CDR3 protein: CASREGASSYEQYF; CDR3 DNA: TGTGCCTCGAGGGAGGGGGCCAGCTCCTACGAGCAGTACTTC
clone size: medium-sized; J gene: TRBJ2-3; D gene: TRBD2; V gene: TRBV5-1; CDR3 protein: CASSPTPGLAGNTDTQYF; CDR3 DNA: TGCGCCAGCAGCCCGACGCCGGGACTAGCGGGGAACACAGATACGCAGTATTTT
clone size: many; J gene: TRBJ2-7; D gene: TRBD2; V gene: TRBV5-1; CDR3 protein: CASSFDGRAYEQYF; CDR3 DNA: TGCGCCAGCAGCTTCGACGGGAGGGCCTACGAGCAGTACTTC
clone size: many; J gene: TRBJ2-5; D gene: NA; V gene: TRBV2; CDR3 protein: CASSVLETQYF; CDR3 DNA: TGTGCCAGCAGTGTGTTGGAGACCCAGTACTTC
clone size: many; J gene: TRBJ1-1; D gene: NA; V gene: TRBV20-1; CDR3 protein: CSARWGGRVDTEAFF; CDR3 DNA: TGCAGTGCTAGATGGGGGGGGCGAGTTGACACTGAAGCTTTCTTT
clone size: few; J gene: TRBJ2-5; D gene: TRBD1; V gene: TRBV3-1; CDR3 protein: CASSLRTGKETQYF; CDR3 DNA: TGTGCCAGCAGCCTTCGGACAGGGAAAGAGACCCAGTACTTC
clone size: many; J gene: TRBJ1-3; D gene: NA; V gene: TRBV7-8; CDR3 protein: CASSRGWREAIYF; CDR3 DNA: TGTGCCAGCAGTCGTGGATGGAGGGAGGCCATATATTTT
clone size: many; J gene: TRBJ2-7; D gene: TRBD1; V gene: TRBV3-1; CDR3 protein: CASSQGQGTEQYF; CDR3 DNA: TGTGCCAGCAGCCAAGGACAGGGCACCGAGCAGTACTTC
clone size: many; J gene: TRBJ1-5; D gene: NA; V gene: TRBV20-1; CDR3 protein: CSLRKSNQPQHF; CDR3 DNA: TGCAGTCTGAGGAAGAGCAATCAGCCCCAGCATTTT
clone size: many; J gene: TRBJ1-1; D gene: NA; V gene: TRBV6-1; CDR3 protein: CASRMPGRLNTEAFF; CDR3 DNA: TGTGCCAGCAGAATGCCGGGACGGCTGAACACTGAAGCTTTCTTT
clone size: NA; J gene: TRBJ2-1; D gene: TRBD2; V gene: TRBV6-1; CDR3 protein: CASSEGVLAGGTGDEQFF; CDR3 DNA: TGTGCCAGCAGTGAAGGGGTGTTAGCGGGAGGTACGGGCGATGAGCAGTTCTTC
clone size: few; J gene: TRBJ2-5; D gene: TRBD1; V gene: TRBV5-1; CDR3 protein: CASSFDREETQYF; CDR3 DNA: TGCGCCAGCAGCTTCGACAGGGAAGAGACCCAGTACTTC
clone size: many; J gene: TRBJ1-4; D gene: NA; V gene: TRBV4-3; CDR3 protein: CASSQVGGGDEKLFF; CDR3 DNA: TGCGCCAGCAGCCAAGTGGGAGGGGGGGATGAAAAACTGTTTTTT
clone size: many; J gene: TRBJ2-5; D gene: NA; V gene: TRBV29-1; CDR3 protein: CSVRASQETQYF; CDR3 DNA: TGCAGCGTTCGGGCTAGTCAAGAGACCCAGTACTTC
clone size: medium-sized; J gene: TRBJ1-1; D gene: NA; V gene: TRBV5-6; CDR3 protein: CASSWGAENTEAFF; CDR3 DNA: TGTGCCAGCAGCTGGGGAGCAGAGAACACTGAAGCTTTCTTT
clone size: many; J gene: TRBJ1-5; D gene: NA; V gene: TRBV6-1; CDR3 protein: CASSEKINQPQHF; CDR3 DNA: TGTGCCAGCAGTGAGAAAATCAATCAGCCCCAGCATTTT
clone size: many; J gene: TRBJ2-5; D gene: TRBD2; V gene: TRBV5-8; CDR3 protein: CASSLAGGTQYF; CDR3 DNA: TGTGCCAGCAGCTTGGCGGGAGGGACCCAGTACTTC
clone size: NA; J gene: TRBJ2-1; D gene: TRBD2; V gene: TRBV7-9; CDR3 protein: CASSYTGLAGALNEQFF; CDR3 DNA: TGTGCCAGCAGCTATACGGGACTAGCGGGGGCCTTGAATGAGCAGTTCTTC
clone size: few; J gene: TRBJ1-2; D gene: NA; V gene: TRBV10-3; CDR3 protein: CAISGGAGGYTF; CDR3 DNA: TGTGCCATCAGTGGGGGGGCCGGCGGCTACACCTTC
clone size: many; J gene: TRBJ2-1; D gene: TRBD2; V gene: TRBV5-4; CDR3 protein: CASSRTSGASNEQFF; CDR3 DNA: TGTGCCAGCAGCCGGACTAGCGGAGCCTCCAATGAGCAGTTCTTC
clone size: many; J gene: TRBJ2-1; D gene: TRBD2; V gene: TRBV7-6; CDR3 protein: CASSPYPTSGYYNEQFF; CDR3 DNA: TGTGCCAGCAGCCCCTATCCTACTAGCGGGTATTACAATGAGCAGTTCTTC
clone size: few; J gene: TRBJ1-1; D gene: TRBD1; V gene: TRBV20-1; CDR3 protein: CSARDRRQGGTEAFF; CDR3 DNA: TGCAGTGCTAGAGATAGGCGACAGGGGGGCACTGAAGCTTTCTTT
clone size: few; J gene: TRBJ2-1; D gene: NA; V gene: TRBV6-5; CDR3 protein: CASSYRGGGTMQFF; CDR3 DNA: TGTGCCAGCAGTTACAGGGGCGGCGGGACGATGCAGTTCTTC
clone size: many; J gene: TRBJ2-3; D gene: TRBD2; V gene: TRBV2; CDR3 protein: CASSVLPPGLAAPDTQYF; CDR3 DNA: TGTGCCAGCAGTGTATTACCTCCGGGACTAGCGGCGCCAGATACGCAGTATTTT
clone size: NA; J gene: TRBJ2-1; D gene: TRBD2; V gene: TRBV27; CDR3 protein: CASSPLTSGTVF; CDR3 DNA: TGTGCCAGCAGTCCCCTGACTAGCGGGACGGTCTTC
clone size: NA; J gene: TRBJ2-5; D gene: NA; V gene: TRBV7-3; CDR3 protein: CANSRSGQETQYF; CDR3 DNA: TGTGCCAACAGTCGTAGCGGTCAAGAGACCCAGTACTTC
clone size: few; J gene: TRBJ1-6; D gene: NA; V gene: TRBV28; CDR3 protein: CASSFSQGPDSPLHF; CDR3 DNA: TGTGCCAGCAGTTTTTCCCAGGGTCCGGATTCACCCCTCCACTTT
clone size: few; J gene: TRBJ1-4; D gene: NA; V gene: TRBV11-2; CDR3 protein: CASSFDAGPWEKLFF; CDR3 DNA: TGTGCCAGCAGTTTCGATGCAGGGCCTTGGGAAAAACTGTTTTTT
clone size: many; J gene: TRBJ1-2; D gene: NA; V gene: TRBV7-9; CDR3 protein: CASSLEGIGIYGYTF; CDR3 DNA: TGTGCCAGCAGCTTAGAGGGTATCGGGATCTATGGCTACACCTTC
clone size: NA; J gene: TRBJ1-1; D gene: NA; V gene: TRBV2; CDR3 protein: CASSQQSMNTEAFF; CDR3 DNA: TGTGCCAGCAGTCAACAGAGCATGAACACTGAAGCTTTCTTT
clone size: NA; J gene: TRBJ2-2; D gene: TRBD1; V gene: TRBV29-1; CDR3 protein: CSVAEQGARELFF; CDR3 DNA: TGCAGCGTTGCCGAACAGGGGGCGAGGGAGCTGTTTTTT
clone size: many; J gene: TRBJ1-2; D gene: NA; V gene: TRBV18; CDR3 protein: CASSPRTGERIYTF; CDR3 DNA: TGTGCCAGCTCACCAAGGACGGGGGAAAGAATCTACACCTTC
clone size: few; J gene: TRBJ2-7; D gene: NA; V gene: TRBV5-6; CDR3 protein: CASSHTGTPYEQYF; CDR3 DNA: TGTGCCAGCAGCCACACCGGGACTCCCTACGAGCAGTACTTC
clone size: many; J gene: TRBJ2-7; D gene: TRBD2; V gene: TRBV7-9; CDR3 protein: CASSYEAGGYEQYF; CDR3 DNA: TGTGCCAGCTCGTATGAGGCGGGGGGTTACGAGCAGTACTTC
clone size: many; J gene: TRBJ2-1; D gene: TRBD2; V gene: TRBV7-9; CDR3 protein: CASSLRGAGVYNEQFF; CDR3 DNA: TGTGCCAGCAGCTTGAGGGGCGCGGGAGTATACAATGAGCAGTTCTTC